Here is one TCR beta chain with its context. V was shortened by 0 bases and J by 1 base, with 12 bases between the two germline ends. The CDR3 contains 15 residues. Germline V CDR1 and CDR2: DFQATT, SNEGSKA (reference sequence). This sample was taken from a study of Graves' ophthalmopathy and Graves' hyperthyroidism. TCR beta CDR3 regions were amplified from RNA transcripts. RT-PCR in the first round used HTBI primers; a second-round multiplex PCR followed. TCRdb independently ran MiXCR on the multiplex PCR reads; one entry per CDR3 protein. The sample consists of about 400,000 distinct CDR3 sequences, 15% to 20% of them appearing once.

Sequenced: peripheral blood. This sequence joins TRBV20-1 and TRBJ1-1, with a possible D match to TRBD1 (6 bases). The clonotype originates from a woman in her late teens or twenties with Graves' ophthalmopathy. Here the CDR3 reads CSARDPGTPNTEAFF. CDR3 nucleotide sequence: TGCAGTGCTAGAGATCCCGGGACACCGAACACTGAAGCTTTCTTT.